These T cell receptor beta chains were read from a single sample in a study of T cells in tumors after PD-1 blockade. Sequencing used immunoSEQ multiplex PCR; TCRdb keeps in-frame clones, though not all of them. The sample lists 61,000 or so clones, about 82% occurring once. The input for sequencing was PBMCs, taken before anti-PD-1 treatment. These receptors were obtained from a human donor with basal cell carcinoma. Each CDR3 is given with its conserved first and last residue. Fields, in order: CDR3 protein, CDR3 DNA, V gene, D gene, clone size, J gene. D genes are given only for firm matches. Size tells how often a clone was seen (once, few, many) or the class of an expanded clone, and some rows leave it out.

CDR3aa: CASSVLAGGPKDEQFF
CDR3nt: TGTGCCAGCAGCGTCCTAGCGGGGGGGCCTAAAGATGAGCAGTTCTTC
v_gene: TRBV5-8
d_gene: TRBD2
abundance: NA
j_gene: TRBJ2-1

CDR3aa: CASSKTVGYTF
CDR3nt: TGTGCCAGCAGTAAGACGGTGGGCTACACCTTC
v_gene: TRBV2
d_gene: NA
abundance: few
j_gene: TRBJ1-2

CDR3aa: CASSLTSGGAGEQYF
CDR3nt: TGCGCCAGCAGCCTTACTAGCGGGGGGGCTGGCGAGCAGTACTTC
v_gene: TRBV4-1
d_gene: TRBD2
abundance: few
j_gene: TRBJ2-7

CDR3aa: CASSQDQFVGDYGYTF
CDR3nt: TGCGCCAGCAGCCAAGATCAATTCGTCGGAGATTATGGCTACACCTTC
v_gene: TRBV4-1
d_gene: NA
abundance: once
j_gene: TRBJ1-2

CDR3aa: CAWRTLRVGPGELFF
CDR3nt: TGTGCCTGGAGGACTCTAAGGGTGGGCCCCGGGGAGCTGTTTTTT
v_gene: TRBV30
d_gene: NA
abundance: NA
j_gene: TRBJ2-2

CDR3aa: CASKFDGANTGELFF
CDR3nt: TGCGCCAGCAAGTTCGACGGAGCGAACACCGGGGAGCTGTTTTTT
v_gene: TRBV5-1
d_gene: NA
abundance: NA
j_gene: TRBJ2-2

CDR3aa: CSASKGNEQFF
CDR3nt: TGCAGTGCTAGTAAGGGGAATGAGCAGTTCTTC
v_gene: TRBV20-1
d_gene: NA
abundance: NA
j_gene: TRBJ2-1

CDR3aa: CATSDWRGRKNTEAFF
CDR3nt: TGTGCCACCAGTGATTGGCGGGGGAGAAAGAACACTGAAGCTTTCTTT
v_gene: TRBV24-1
d_gene: NA
abundance: NA
j_gene: TRBJ1-1

CDR3aa: CASSSGIGGRSNQPQHF
CDR3nt: TGTGCCAGTAGTTCTGGTATTGGGGGCCGGAGCAATCAGCCCCAGCATTTT
v_gene: TRBV19
d_gene: NA
abundance: NA
j_gene: TRBJ1-5

CDR3aa: CASSLPVNNEQFF
CDR3nt: TGCGCCAGCAGCTTGCCAGTAAACAATGAGCAGTTCTTC
v_gene: TRBV5-1
d_gene: NA
abundance: NA
j_gene: TRBJ2-1

CDR3aa: CASSRRDSKNTEAFF
CDR3nt: TGTGCCAGTAGTCGGCGGGACAGTAAGAACACTGAAGCTTTCTTT
v_gene: TRBV19
d_gene: TRBD1
abundance: NA
j_gene: TRBJ1-1